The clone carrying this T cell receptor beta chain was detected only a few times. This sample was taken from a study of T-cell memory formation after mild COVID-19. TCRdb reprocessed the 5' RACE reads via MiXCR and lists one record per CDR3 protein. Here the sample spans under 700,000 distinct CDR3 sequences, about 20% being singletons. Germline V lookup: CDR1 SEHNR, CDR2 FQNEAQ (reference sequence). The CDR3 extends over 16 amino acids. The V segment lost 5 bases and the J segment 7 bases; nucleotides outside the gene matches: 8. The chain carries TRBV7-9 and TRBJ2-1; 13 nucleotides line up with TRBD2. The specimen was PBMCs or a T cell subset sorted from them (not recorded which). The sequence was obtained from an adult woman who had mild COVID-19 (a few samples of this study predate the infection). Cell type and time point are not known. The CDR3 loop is CASSPGLAGRTNEQFF. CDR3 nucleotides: TGTGCCAGCAGCCCGGGACTAGCGGGGAGAACGAATGAGCAGTTCTTC.